The 14 T cell receptor beta chains below come from one sample, sequenced in a study of T-cell memory formation after mild COVID-19. Each CDR3 protein is one row after TCRdb ran MiXCR on the 5' RACE reads. The table shows about half a million distinct CDR3 sequences, with approximately 18% occurring only once. Specimen: PBMCs or a T cell subset sorted from them (not recorded which). The source is an adult woman who had mild COVID-19 (a few samples of this study predate the infection). Cell type and time point are not known.

The V and J genes are TRBV18 and TRBJ2-1; D is perhaps TRBD1 or TRBD2 (5 bases each). The CDR3 consists of 15 residues. Trimming removed 1 base at V and 10 bases at J, with 17 bases between. In germline, CDR1 is KGHSH, CDR2 LQKENI. This CDR3 is CASSPQRSNWGEQFF. The CDR3 region has the DNA TGTGCCAGCTCACCACAGAGATCTAACTGGGGGGAGCAGTTCTTC.

This clonotype was seen a handful of times. The V call is TRBV12-3 or TRBV12-4, the J call TRBJ1-3; the D is unclear. The V end lost 6 bases, the J end lost 2 bases, and 8 bases lay between the germline ends. This CDR3 is built from 13 residues. CDR3 amino acids: CASRGGAGNTIYF. The CDR3 DNA follows: TGTGCCAGCAGGGGAGGTGCTGGAAACACCATATATTTT.

The sample holds many counts of this clonotype. The chain employs TRBV12-3 or TRBV12-4 and TRBJ2-1, with D perhaps matching TRBD1 (6 bases). V dropped 3 bases and J dropped 8 bases, with 11 bases sitting between them. The length of the CDR3 is 13 residues. CDR3 loop: CASSFWQGHEQFF. In nucleotides, the CDR3 is TGTGCCAGCAGTTTTTGGCAGGGGCATGAGCAGTTCTTC.

The J gene is TRBJ2-6, the V gene TRBV9; 10 bases line up with TRBD1. This CDR3 spans 19 amino acids. J was trimmed by 3 bases and V by 3 bases; bases with no gene match: 12. Germline-derived CDR1 and CDR2 are SGDLS and YYNGEE. CDR3 amino acids: CASSEESGTGVYGANVLTF. The CDR3 DNA sequence: TGTGCCAGCAGCGAGGAGAGTGGGACAGGGGTATATGGGGCCAACGTCCTGACTTTC.

The rearrangement links TRBV3-1 to TRBJ2-4; D assignment may be TRBD1 or TRBD2 (6 bases each). Germline loops: CDR1 LGHDT, CDR2 YNNKEL (reference sequence). Trimming removed 2 bases at V and 7 bases at J, with 9 bases between. This CDR3 has 13 residues. The DNA of the CDR3 is TGTGCCAGCAGCCAACAGGGGAGGAACATTCAGTACTTC. Protein: CASSQQGRNIQYF.

The rearrangement links TRBV30 to TRBJ2-3; D is unresolved. The CDR3 covers 13 residues. Germline V lookup: CDR1 GTSNPN, CDR2 SVGIG (reference sequence). V was clipped by 3 bases and J by 4 bases, with 11 bases between them. The CDR3 DNA follows: TGTGCCTGGAGGCCTAGGGCACCAGATACGCAGTATTTT. Protein product: CAWRPRAPDTQYF.

This clonotype was counted only a few times. This rearrangement joins TRBV4-1 to TRBJ1-6, with D unresolved. Germline CDR1 reads MGHRA; CDR2 reads YSYEKL. With 3 bases removed from V and 5 bases from J, the gap between germline ends came to 11 bases. The CDR3 covers 15 residues. The CDR3 protein is CASSQLSGNNSPLHF. The DNA of the CDR3 is TGCGCCAGCAGCCAGTTAAGTGGGAATAATTCACCCCTCCACTTT.

The chain combines TRBV7-2 with TRBJ2-5; 11 positions match TRBD1. CDR3 length: 15 residues. Germline V CDR1 and CDR2: SGHTA, FQGNSA. The V segment lost 5 bases and the J segment 6 bases; nucleotides outside the gene matches: 8. CDR3 DNA: TGTGCCAGCAGCGCCCGGACAGGGGGCGCGCAGACCCAGTACTTC. It yields the protein CASSARTGGAQTQYF.

At least ten counts were recorded for this clonotype. The chain is built from TRBV27 and TRBJ2-2, with D possibly being TRBD2 (5 bases). From germline, CDR1 is MNHEY and CDR2 SMNVEV (reference sequence). CDR3 length: 14 amino acids. Trimming took off 6 bases at V and 5 bases at J, with 13 bases between the two ends. CDR3 nucleotide sequence: TGTGCCAGCAGCGTGCGGGTCCTAACCGGGGAGCTGTTTTTT. This codes for CASSVRVLTGELFF.

This clonotype was seen only a few times. The chain employs TRBV2 and TRBJ2-5, with TRBD2 as a possible D gene (5 bases). Trimming left V 6 bases short and J 7 bases short, with 15 bases between. This CDR3 is built from 13 residues. Germline CDR1 and CDR2: SNHLY and FYNNEI. This chain's CDR3 is CASRTGPGGTQYF. DNA of the CDR3: TGTGCCAGCAGGACGGGTCCAGGAGGGACCCAGTACTTC.

This clonotype was seen a handful of times. The gene calls are TRBV7-6 and TRBJ1-1; 9 positions match TRBD1. This CDR3 has 14 amino acids. Germline V gene sequence: CDR1 SGHVS, CDR2 FNYEAQ. V was pared by 5 bases and J by 7 bases, with 8 bases of the junction left unmatched. CDR3 nucleotides: TGTGCCAGCAGCCCACGGGACAGGGCTCTTGAAGCTTTCTTT. It codes for CASSPRDRALEAFF.

The chain is built from TRBV5-4 and TRBJ2-7; D perhaps matches TRBD1 (6 bases). Germline CDR1 reads SGHNT; CDR2 reads YYREEE (reference sequence). This CDR3 contains 15 residues. Trimming shortened V by 4 bases and J by 1 base, and 15 bases separated the two germline ends. The CDR3 region has the DNA TGTGCCAGCAGCCAAGACAGGACCGGTTCCTACGAGCAGTACTTC. The encoded protein is CASSQDRTGSYEQYF.

This clonotype appeared a few times. The V gene is TRBV20-1, the J gene TRBJ1-4; a weak D match, TRBD1 (5 bases). Trimming shortened V by 0 bases and J by 3 bases, and 8 bases separated the two germline ends. The CDR3 covers 14 residues. Germline V CDR1 and CDR2: DFQATT, SNEGSKA (reference sequence). This CDR3 reads CSARDGGANEKLFF. The CDR3 DNA is TGCAGTGCTAGAGATGGGGGAGCTAATGAAAAACTGTTTTTT.

This clonotype was seen ten or more times. The rearrangement links TRBV24-1 to TRBJ1-5; possibly TRBD1 for D (6 bases). The CDR3 extends over 16 amino acids. V was cut by 2 bases and J by 3 bases, with 13 bases left in between. Germline CDR1 KGHDR, CDR2 SFDVKD. This CDR3 is CATSDSGRGHNQPQHF. DNA for the CDR3: TGTGCCACCAGTGATTCGGGCAGGGGACACAATCAGCCCCAGCATTTT.